The source of this TCR beta chain is a study of high-grade serous ovarian cancer treatment subgroups. Study details: Samples averaged about 15,000 reads and some 7,500 unique TCR beta rearrangements. Study observations and caveats: Without spatial data, bulk sequencing limits insight into HGSC tumor diversity. Tumors within one patient showed repertoire similarity of roughly 0.095 to 0.8. Clonal relatedness tracked neoantigen level, and by trend copy number and mutation load.

This clone was recorded once. Its antigen is not known. Profiled with immunoSEQ multiplex PCR; TCRdb holds only in-frame clones, not every one. Among about 10,000 clones listed, 80% to 85% were seen once. Germline lookup yields CDR1 MDHEN and CDR2 SYDVKM. This CDR3 is 11 amino acids long. V was trimmed by 10 bases and J by 2 bases, leaving 8 bases between them. The tumor samples were collected prior to definitive surgery or chemotherapy. Material for sequencing was tumor tissue. This TCR was recovered from a human donor with high-grade serous ovarian cancer. The J gene is TRBJ1-2, the V gene TRBV28; no clear D gene. CDR3 residues: CATKKNYGYTF. The CDR3 nucleotides are TGTGCCACCAAAAAGAACTATGGCTACACCTTC.